Here is one TCR beta chain with its context. Just one base apart from a much larger clone, this may be a read error. The CDR3 has 12 amino acids. If patients had other autoimmune diseases, uncontrolled infections, pregnancy or lactation, they were excluded. This entry comes from a study of Graves' ophthalmopathy and Graves' hyperthyroidism. Scientists amplified the TCR beta CDR3 regions from RNA transcripts. Following a first-round RT-PCR that used HTBI primers, a second-round multiplex PCR was carried out. TCRdb redid the calling of the multiplex PCR reads with MiXCR, one entry per CDR3 protein. The repertoire holds 300,000 to 400,000 distinct CDR3 sequences, about a sixth seen once, with 2.4% in the top ten.

The chain links TRBV12-3 or TRBV12-4 to TRBJ2-1, with D possibly TRBD2 on 6 matching bases. The TCR comes from an adult woman with stable Graves' hyperthyroidism. The material sequenced was peripheral blood. CDR3 DNA: TGTGCCAGCAGTCTCCAGGGAGGTGAGCGGTTCTTC. It yields the protein CASSLQGGERFF.